Listed here is a single T cell receptor (beta chain). This sequence may be a read error, since a much larger clone differs from it by one base. This record comes from a study of regulatory T cells in long-lasting Graves disease. Time point denoted: newly diagnosed GD, antithyroid drugs for less than 3 months. Extracted PBMC RNA gave rise to the TCR library. This CDR3 is built from 17 residues. Per the germline V gene, CDR1 is MNHEY and CDR2 is SMNVEV (reference sequence). Investigators prepared the TCR beta libraries by applying iRepertoire HTBI primers and Arm-PCR of CDR3 regions. One entry per CDR3 protein, called by TCRdb with MiXCR from the multiplex PCR reads. This table has 400,000 to 450,000 distinct CDR3 sequences, 14% to 15% appearing once. These data were likewise used in another study, on T cells in Graves' hyperthyroidism and ophthalmopathy.

This sequence originates from a woman in her thirties with Graves disease. The starting material was peripheral blood mononuclear cells (PBMCs), obtained at new diagnosis, from a patient treated with antithyroid drugs. The genes are TRBV27 and TRBJ1-1, with a possible D match to TRBD1 (6 bases). The CDR3 bases are TGTGCCAGCAGTTTGGGGGGCTTACGGGGGGCTAACACTGAAGCTCTCTTT. It specifies CASSLGGLRGANTEALF.